The clone carrying this TCR beta chain was counted only a few times. Antigen specificity is unknown. This sample is drawn from a study of identical twins. Findings of the study overall: While abundant cord blood beta clonotypes carried fewer insertions, memory repertoires showed no such pattern.

This CDR3 region has 18 residues. V lost 0 bases, J lost 6 bases, and 14 bases stayed unmatched. From germline, CDR1 is PRHDT and CDR2 FYEKMQ (reference sequence). TCRdb re-called the 5' RACE reads with MiXCR, one entry per CDR3 protein. Here the sample spans approximately 220,000 distinct CDR3 sequences, 6.5% to 9% being singletons. A further study also used this sample, focusing on yellow fever vaccine responses in identical twins.

The TCR comes from a woman aged 18-35 years in good health. The chain links TRBV13 to TRBJ2-7; 10 nucleotides line up with TRBD2. The sequenced material came from CD8+ T cells sorted from blood. The CDR3 DNA follows: TGTGCCAGCAGCTTAGGGTCTATAGGGACTAGCGCGATAACCGAGCAGTACTTC. Translation: CASSLGSIGTSAITEQYF.